This is a list of T cell receptor beta chains from one sample in a study of T cell responses to AZD1222 COVID-19 vaccine. The protocol was immunoSEQ multiplex PCR, while the TCRdb copy is restricted to in-frame clones and leaves out a portion. Of 90,000 to 130,000 clones listed, about 94% were seen once; the top ten hold about 3%. This specimen consisted of peripheral blood, obtained 28 days after the second AZD1222 dose. Receptors were obtained from an adult who received the AZD1222 COVID-19 vaccine. Each CDR3 is given with its conserved first and last residue. D genes are given only for firm matches. Rows may omit the clone size; those that give it use once, few, many or a size class.

J: TRBJ2-3
V: TRBV19
D: TRBD2
size: once
length: 19
DNA: TGTGCCAGTAGCCGCGGAGGGGCCGGACTAGCGGTATTCACAGATACGCAGTATTTT
CDR3: CASSRGGAGLAVFTDTQYF

J: TRBJ2-3
V: TRBV7-9
D: NA
size: NA
length: 16
DNA: TGTGCCAGCAGCTTAGGGTCCCGGGACATAACAGATACGCAGTATTTT
CDR3: CASSLGSRDITDTQYF

J: TRBJ2-7
V: TRBV27
D: TRBD1
size: NA
length: 17
DNA: TGTGCCAGCAGTCCCCGACCCCGGGACAGGGGGGGGTACGAGCAGTACTTC
CDR3: CASSPRPRDRGGYEQYF

J: TRBJ1-1
V: TRBV5-5
D: NA
size: NA
length: 12
DNA: TGTGCCAGCAGCTTGGAAGGGGTTTCGGCTTTCTTT
CDR3: CASSLEGVSAFF

J: TRBJ1-2
V: TRBV12-3/TRBV12-4
D: NA
size: few
length: 12
DNA: TGTGCCAGCAGTTTACCTGAGGGAGGCTACACCTTC
CDR3: CASSLPEGGYTF

J: TRBJ2-3
V: TRBV3-1/TRBV3-2
D: NA
size: NA
length: 16
DNA: TGTGCCAGCAGCCAAGGACCCGGACGGAACACAGATACGCAGTATTTT
CDR3: CASSQGPGRNTDTQYF

J: TRBJ2-1
V: TRBV5-8
D: TRBD1
size: NA
length: 14
DNA: TGTGCCAGCAGCTTGGTGGGACAGTACAATGAGCAGTTCTTC
CDR3: CASSLVGQYNEQFF

J: TRBJ2-2
V: TRBV6-5
D: TRBD1
size: NA
length: 15
DNA: TGTGCCAGCAAACGTGGACAGGGGTTCCTGGGAGAGCTGTTTTTT
CDR3: CASKRGQGFLGELFF

J: TRBJ1-1
V: TRBV2
D: TRBD1
size: NA
length: 14
DNA: TGTGCCAGCAGTGATTCCAGGGGGGTCACTGAAGCTTTCTTT
CDR3: CASSDSRGVTEAFF

J: TRBJ2-5
V: TRBV24-1
D: TRBD1
size: NA
length: 16
DNA: TGTGCCACCAGTGACTCCGGGACAGGGGGCAAAGAGACCCAGTACTTC
CDR3: CATSDSGTGGKETQYF

J: TRBJ2-3
V: TRBV30
D: TRBD2
size: NA
length: 15
DNA: TGTGCCTGGAGCTACTGGACTAGCGGGAGTAATGCGCAGTATTTT
CDR3: CAWSYWTSGSNAQYF

J: TRBJ1-1
V: TRBV11-2
D: NA
size: few
length: 13
DNA: TGTGCCAGCAGCTTAGTTACCTGGGTTGAAGCTTTCTTT
CDR3: CASSLVTWVEAFF

J: TRBJ1-2
V: TRBV7-8
D: TRBD1
size: NA
length: 15
DNA: TGTGCCAGCAGCTTAGGGGGACAGGGCGAGTGGGGCTACACCTTC
CDR3: CASSLGGQGEWGYTF

J: TRBJ2-2
V: TRBV5-1
D: NA
size: once
length: 16
DNA: TGCGCCAGCAGCTTGGGAGGGAAAGCGAACACCGGGGAGCTGTTTTTT
CDR3: CASSLGGKANTGELFF

J: TRBJ1-1
V: TRBV5-1
D: NA
size: NA
length: 16
DNA: TGCGCCAGCAGCAACTCCATGAGTACCCCCCGCACTGAAGCTTTCTTT
CDR3: CASSNSMSTPRTEAFF

J: TRBJ2-7
V: TRBV5-5
D: TRBD2
size: NA
length: 15
DNA: TGTGCCAGCAGCTTGGGGCGGTTAGCGGGGGTGGAGCAGTACTTC
CDR3: CASSLGRLAGVEQYF

J: TRBJ2-1
V: TRBV12-3/TRBV12-4
D: NA
size: once
length: 12
DNA: TGTGCCAGCAGTTTAGGGGAAGGTGAGCAGTTCTTC
CDR3: CASSLGEGEQFF

J: TRBJ1-5
V: TRBV6-5
D: NA
size: NA
length: 13
DNA: TGTGCCCATTGTCGGGGGCTCAATCAGCCCCAGCATTTT
CDR3: CAHCRGLNQPQHF

J: TRBJ1-2
V: TRBV15
D: TRBD1
size: once
length: 16
DNA: TGTGCCACCAGCAGAGATTTGGACAGGGGAAAGAATGGCTACACCTTC
CDR3: CATSRDLDRGKNGYTF

J: TRBJ1-1
V: TRBV10-1
D: NA
size: NA
length: 13
DNA: TGCGCCAGCAGGTGGGGGAAGGACACTGAAGCTTTCTTT
CDR3: CASRWGKDTEAFF

J: TRBJ2-1
V: TRBV18
D: NA
size: NA
length: 12
DNA: TGTGCCAGCTCAAGGACGGAGCATGAGCAGTTCTTC
CDR3: CASSRTEHEQFF

J: TRBJ2-7
V: TRBV7-2
D: NA
size: NA
length: 18
DNA: TGTGCCAGCAGCTTAGCCCGCCGGGGGGCGGTCCAGGAGTACGAGCAGTACTTC
CDR3: CASSLARRGAVQEYEQYF

J: TRBJ2-1
V: TRBV19
D: NA
size: NA
length: 13
DNA: TGTGCCAGTAGTATAGGACAGATTAATGAGCAGTTCTTC
CDR3: CASSIGQINEQFF

J: TRBJ1-1
V: TRBV6-1
D: TRBD1
size: NA
length: 15
DNA: TGTGCCAGCAGTGACGGGACAGGGATGAACACTGAAGCTTTCTTT
CDR3: CASSDGTGMNTEAFF

J: TRBJ1-1
V: TRBV6-5
D: NA
size: once
length: 15
DNA: TGTGCCAGCAGCCCCTCGCGGGCACAAAACACTGAAGCTTTCTTT
CDR3: CASSPSRAQNTEAFF

J: TRBJ2-7
V: TRBV10-1
D: NA
size: NA
length: 11
DNA: TGCGCCAGCAGTGAAGGATACGAGCAGTACTTC
CDR3: CASSEGYEQYF

J: TRBJ2-2
V: TRBV7-9
D: TRBD2
size: NA
length: 19
DNA: TGTGCCAGCAGCCAAAAGTCGACGGGACTAGCCTTGAACACCGGGGAGCTGTTTTTT
CDR3: CASSQKSTGLALNTGELFF

J: TRBJ2-7
V: TRBV7-8
D: NA
size: NA
length: 14
DNA: TGTGCCAGCAGCTTCACCGATTCAGCCTACGAGCAGTACTTC
CDR3: CASSFTDSAYEQYF

J: TRBJ2-7
V: TRBV3-1/TRBV3-2
D: NA
size: NA
length: 13
DNA: TGTGCCAGCAGCCAAGGAGGGGTTTACGAGCAGTACTTC
CDR3: CASSQGGVYEQYF

J: TRBJ1-1
V: TRBV4-1
D: NA
size: NA
length: 15
DNA: TGCGCCAGCAGCCAACGGGACCGCGTGAACACTGAAGCTTTCTTT
CDR3: CASSQRDRVNTEAFF

J: TRBJ2-1
V: TRBV28
D: NA
size: NA
length: 13
DNA: TGTGCCAGCAGTTTACCCACGCCGGATGAGCAGTTCTTC
CDR3: CASSLPTPDEQFF

J: TRBJ1-6
V: TRBV7-9
D: NA
size: NA
length: 12
DNA: TGTGCCAGCAGCTTAGGCAGTTCACCCCTCCACTTT
CDR3: CASSLGSSPLHF

J: TRBJ1-4
V: TRBV4-1
D: NA
size: NA
length: 15
DNA: TGCGCCAGCAGCCAAGCCCCGGGGACCTTAGAAAAACTGTTTTTT
CDR3: CASSQAPGTLEKLFF

J: TRBJ1-1
V: TRBV21-1
D: NA
size: NA
length: 14
DNA: TGTGCCAGCAGTTTTACCCAGGGAAAAACTGAAGCTTTCTTT
CDR3: CASSFTQGKTEAFF

J: TRBJ1-1
V: TRBV6-6
D: NA
size: NA
length: 14
DNA: TGTGCCAGCAGTTACTCGGGAGGGAACACTGAAGCTTTCTTT
CDR3: CASSYSGGNTEAFF

J: TRBJ1-2
V: TRBV11-2
D: NA
size: NA
length: 14
DNA: TGTGCCAGCAGCCCCCGACCTTTCGACTATGGCTACACCTTC
CDR3: CASSPRPFDYGYTF

J: TRBJ2-1
V: TRBV28
D: NA
size: once
length: 11
DNA: TGTGCCAGCAGCCGACGATCCGGAGCGCTCTTC
CDR3: CASSRRSGALF

J: TRBJ1-1
V: TRBV7-9
D: TRBD1
size: NA
length: 13
DNA: TGTGCCAGCAGCTCCGAACAGGGGGCTGAAGCTTTCTTT
CDR3: CASSSEQGAEAFF

J: TRBJ1-1
V: TRBV12-5
D: TRBD1
size: NA
length: 13
DNA: TGTGCTAGTGGTTTGACAGGGGGAACTGAAGCTTTCTTT
CDR3: CASGLTGGTEAFF

J: TRBJ2-2
V: TRBV3-1/TRBV3-2
D: TRBD1
size: NA
length: 17
DNA: TGTGCCAGCAGCTCTCGGACAGGGGGCACAAACACCGGGGAGCTGTTTTTT
CDR3: CASSSRTGGTNTGELFF

J: TRBJ2-7
V: TRBV6-5
D: NA
size: NA
length: 12
DNA: TGTGCCAGCAGCGGAGGGGGCAACGAGCAGTACTTC
CDR3: CASSGGGNEQYF

J: TRBJ2-1
V: TRBV5-4
D: NA
size: NA
length: 12
DNA: TGTGCCAGCCGCGGGACCTTAAATGAGCAGTTCTTC
CDR3: CASRGTLNEQFF

J: TRBJ1-4
V: TRBV5-1
D: TRBD1
size: NA
length: 15
DNA: TGCGCCAGCAGCCCGGGACAGGCACCTAATGAAAAACTGTTTTTT
CDR3: CASSPGQAPNEKLFF

J: TRBJ1-1
V: TRBV18
D: NA
size: NA
length: 14
DNA: TGTGCCAGCTCAGGGGGAACAGGAAACACTGAAGCTTTCTTT
CDR3: CASSGGTGNTEAFF

J: TRBJ2-1
V: TRBV5-5
D: NA
size: NA
length: 12
DNA: TGTGCCAGCAGCCCGCTAAACGATGAGCAGTTCTTC
CDR3: CASSPLNDEQFF

J: TRBJ2-7
V: TRBV3-1/TRBV3-2
D: TRBD2
size: NA
length: 17
DNA: TGTGCCAGCAGCCAAGATCCTCTAGCGGGGGCCAGTATGAAGCAGTACTTC
CDR3: CASSQDPLAGASMKQYF

J: TRBJ1-4
V: TRBV11-2
D: NA
size: NA
length: 12
DNA: TGTGCCAGCAGGCGTACCAATGAAAAACTGTTTTTT
CDR3: CASRRTNEKLFF

J: TRBJ2-1
V: TRBV11-2
D: TRBD1
size: NA
length: 12
DNA: TGTGCCAGCAGCGAACAGGGGGATGAGCAGTTCTTC
CDR3: CASSEQGDEQFF

J: TRBJ1-2
V: TRBV10-3
D: NA
size: once
length: 11
DNA: TGTGCCATCGGGATAGGGTGGGGCTACACCTTC
CDR3: CAIGIGWGYTF

J: TRBJ2-7
V: TRBV5-1
D: NA
size: NA
length: 14
DNA: TGCGCCAGCAAACCAACGACAGTAACCTACGAGCAGTACTTC
CDR3: CASKPTTVTYEQYF

J: TRBJ1-1
V: TRBV6-5
D: NA
size: NA
length: 14
DNA: TGTGCCAGCAGTTACTATGGACCGAACACTGAAGCTTTCTTT
CDR3: CASSYYGPNTEAFF